Listed below are T cell receptor beta chains from one sample, sequenced in a study of T cells after yellow fever vaccination. TCRdb fed the 5' RACE reads into MiXCR, producing one record per CDR3 protein. The table includes 500,000 to 650,000 distinct CDR3 sequences, roughly an eighth detected once. The specimen was PBMCs, collected on the day of the yellow fever booster vaccination. The receptors derive from a young man who received the YFV17D yellow fever vaccine. Each CDR3 is given with its conserved first and last residue. The order of the fields is D gene, V gene, J gene, clone size, CDR3 protein, CDR3 DNA. A D gene is named only where the DNA matches it firmly. Rows give clone size only sometimes, using once, few, many, or a class for an expanded clone.

>TRBD2|TRBV20-1|TRBJ2-1|many
CSASGQAGDIEQFF
TGCAGTGCTTCAGGCCAGGCGGGAGATATTGAGCAGTTCTTC
>TRBD2|TRBV6-1|TRBJ2-1|-
CASDSKGIAGPYNEQFF
TGTGCCAGCGATAGTAAGGGAATAGCGGGACCCTACAATGAGCAGTTCTTC
>-|TRBV15|TRBJ2-4|-
CATSSRGNSKNIQYF
TGTGCCACCAGCAGTAGAGGGAACTCAAAAAACATTCAGTACTTC
>-|TRBV2|TRBJ1-5|-
CASSLRKDGQFNQPQHF
TGTGCCAGCAGTCTTCGAAAAGATGGACAGTTTAATCAGCCCCAGCATTTT
>TRBD2|TRBV28|TRBJ2-3|many
CASSLAGGPADTQYF
TGTGCCAGCAGCCTAGCGGGAGGGCCGGCAGATACGCAGTATTTT
>-|TRBV2|TRBJ2-3|few
CASSAQDTQYF
TGTGCCAGCAGTGCGCAGGATACGCAGTATTTT
>-|TRBV6-1|TRBJ2-7|-
CASNEGGARSYEQYF
TGTGCCAGCAACGAAGGAGGGGCCCGATCCTACGAGCAGTACTTC
>-|TRBV7-2|TRBJ2-1|many
CANEGADRNNEQFF
TGTGCCAACGAAGGAGCGGACCGCAACAATGAGCAGTTCTTC
>TRBD1|TRBV7-9|TRBJ1-3|-
CASSPPGQAVGNTIYF
TGTGCCAGCAGCCCACCGGGACAGGCGGTGGGAAACACCATATATTTT
>-|TRBV29-1|TRBJ2-5|few
CSVDESRGGTQYF
TGCAGCGTTGATGAATCCCGCGGGGGCACCCAGTACTTC
>TRBD2|TRBV30|TRBJ2-5|few
CAWSPPRLRGSLGTQYF
TGTGCCTGGAGTCCACCCCGACTACGCGGGAGTTTGGGGACCCAGTACTTC
>-|TRBV14|TRBJ2-5|-
CASSQEGPVVTQYF
TGTGCCAGCAGCCAAGAGGGACCGGTCGTGACCCAGTACTTC
>-|TRBV20-1|TRBJ2-1|-
CSASAFNEQFF
TGCAGTGCGTCAGCTTTTAATGAGCAGTTCTTC
>-|TRBV18|TRBJ2-1|few
CASSRGLGVYNEQFF
TGTGCCAGCTCACGTGGACTGGGTGTTTACAATGAGCAGTTCTTC
>TRBD2|TRBV15|TRBJ2-1|few
CATSREGGGSYNEQFF
TGTGCCACCAGCAGAGAGGGCGGGGGCTCCTACAATGAGCAGTTCTTC